This TCR beta chain was sequenced in a study of identical twins. The CDR3 length is 14 residues. In germline, CDR1 is SGHDT, CDR2 YYEEEE. Trimming took 4 bases from V and 7 from J; bases not matched to a gene: 2. Findings of the study overall: Invariant MAIT and iNKT cells may have partly biased zero-insertion analyses. Carriage of fewer insertions was seen in abundant cord blood beta clonotypes, whereas memory repertoires showed none.

A universal primer site was created by template switching, with the cDNA bearing unique molecular identifiers. TCRdb ran MiXCR on the 5' RACE reads and lists one entry per CDR3 protein. The sample has approximately 620,000 distinct CDR3 sequences, 8.5% to 9.5% seen once; the top ten hold 0.75% to 1%. This clonotype appeared many times. The antigen remains unidentified. This same sample was also part of a study on yellow fever vaccine responses in identical twins.

Material for sequencing was PBMCs. This sequence originates from a woman younger than 35 in good health. The rearrangement links TRBV5-6 to TRBJ2-1, with TRBD2 identical over 13 bases. This chain's CDR3 is CASSMGLAGNEQFF. The CDR3 nucleotides are TGTGCCAGCAGCATGGGACTAGCGGGGAATGAGCAGTTCTTC.